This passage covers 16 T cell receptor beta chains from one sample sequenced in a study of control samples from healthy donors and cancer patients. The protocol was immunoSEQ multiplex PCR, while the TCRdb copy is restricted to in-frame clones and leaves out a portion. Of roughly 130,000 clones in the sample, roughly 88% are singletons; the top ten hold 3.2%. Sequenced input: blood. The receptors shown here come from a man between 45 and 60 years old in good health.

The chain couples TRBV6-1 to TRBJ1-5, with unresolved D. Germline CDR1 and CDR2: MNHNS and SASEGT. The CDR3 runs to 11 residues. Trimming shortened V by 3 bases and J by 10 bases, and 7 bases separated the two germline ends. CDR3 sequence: CASSDPSPQHF. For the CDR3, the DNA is TGTGCCAGCAGTGACCCCTCACCCCAGCATTTT.

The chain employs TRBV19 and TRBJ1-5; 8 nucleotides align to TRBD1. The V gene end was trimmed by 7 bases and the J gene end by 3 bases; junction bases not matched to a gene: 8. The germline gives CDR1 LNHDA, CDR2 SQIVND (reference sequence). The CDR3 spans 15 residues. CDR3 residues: CASTQDRVPNQPQHF. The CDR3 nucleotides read TGTGCCAGTACCCAGGACAGGGTCCCCAATCAGCCCCAGCATTTT.

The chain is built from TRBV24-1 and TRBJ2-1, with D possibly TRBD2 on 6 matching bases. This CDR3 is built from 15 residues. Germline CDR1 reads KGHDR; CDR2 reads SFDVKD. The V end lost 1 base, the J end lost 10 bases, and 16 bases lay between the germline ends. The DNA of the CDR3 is TGTGCCACCAGTGATTTCTTTGGTCGGGAGAGAGAGCAGTTCTTC. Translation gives CATSDFFGREREQFF.

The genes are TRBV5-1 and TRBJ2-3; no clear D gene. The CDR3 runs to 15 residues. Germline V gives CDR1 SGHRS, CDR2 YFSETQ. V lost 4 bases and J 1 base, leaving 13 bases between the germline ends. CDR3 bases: TGCGCCAGCAGCGATACGGTAGGCGGCACAGATACGCAGTATTTT. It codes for CASSDTVGGTDTQYF.

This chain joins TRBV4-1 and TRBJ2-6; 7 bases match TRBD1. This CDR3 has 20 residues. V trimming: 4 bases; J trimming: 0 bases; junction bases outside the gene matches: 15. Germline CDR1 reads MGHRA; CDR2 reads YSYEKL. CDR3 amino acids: CASSPWAVGQKNSGANVLTF. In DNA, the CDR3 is TGCGCCAGCAGCCCGTGGGCGGTGGGACAGAAAAACTCTGGGGCCAACGTCCTGACTTTC.

This chain's CDR3 is CASSRSGGDYNEQFF. The CDR3 DNA sequence: TGTGCCAGCAGCCGAAGCGGGGGGGATTACAATGAGCAGTTCTTC. V is TRBV7-3 and J is TRBJ2-1; TRBD2 agrees at 10 bases. The CDR3 sequence is 15 residues long. Germline CDR1 is SGHTA and CDR2 is FQGTGA. The V segment lost 5 bases and the J segment 4 bases; nucleotides outside the gene matches: 5. The full variable domain, completed using reference TRBV7-3 and TRBJ2-1, is GAGVSQTPSNKVTEKGKYVELRCDPISGHTALYWYRQSLGQGPEFLIYFQGTGAADDSGLPNDRFFAVRPEGSVSTLKIQRTERGDSAVYLCASSRSGGDYNEQFFGPGTRLTVL.

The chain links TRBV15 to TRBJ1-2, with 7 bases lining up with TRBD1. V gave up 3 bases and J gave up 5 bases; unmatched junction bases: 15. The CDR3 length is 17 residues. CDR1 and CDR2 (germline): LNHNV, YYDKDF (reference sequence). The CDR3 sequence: CATSRVPGQSKEYGYTF. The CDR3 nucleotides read TGTGCCACCAGCAGGGTACCGGGACAGTCCAAGGAATATGGCTACACCTTC.

CDR3 nucleotide sequence: TGCAGCGTCGCAATGGTAACAGGGATGTACGAGCAGTACTTC. Its protein product is CSVAMVTGMYEQYF. The J gene is TRBJ2-7, the V gene TRBV29-1; possible D gene TRBD1, 6 bases. The CDR3 extends over 14 amino acids. V was pared by 6 bases and J by 4 bases, with 19 bases between. Germline V CDR1 and CDR2: SQVTM, ANQGSEA.

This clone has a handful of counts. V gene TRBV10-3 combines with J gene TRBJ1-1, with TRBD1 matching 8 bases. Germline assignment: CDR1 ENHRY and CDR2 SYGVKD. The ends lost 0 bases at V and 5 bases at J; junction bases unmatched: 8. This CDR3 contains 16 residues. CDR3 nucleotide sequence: TGTGCCATCAGTGAGTCACAGGGGGGGGGCAAGACTGAAGCTTTCTTT. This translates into CAISESQGGGKTEAFF.

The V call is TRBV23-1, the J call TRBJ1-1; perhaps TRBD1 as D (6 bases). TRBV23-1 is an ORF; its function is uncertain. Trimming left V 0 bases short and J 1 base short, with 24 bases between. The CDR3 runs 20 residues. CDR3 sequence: CASSQSASSGEGQSNTEAFF. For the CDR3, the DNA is TGCGCCAGCAGTCAATCGGCATCTTCAGGGGAGGGACAATCGAACACTGAAGCTTTCTTT.

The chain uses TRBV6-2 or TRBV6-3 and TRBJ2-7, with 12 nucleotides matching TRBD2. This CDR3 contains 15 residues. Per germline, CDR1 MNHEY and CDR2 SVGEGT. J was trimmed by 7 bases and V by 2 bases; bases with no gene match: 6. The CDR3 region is CASSYQTSGGGEQYF. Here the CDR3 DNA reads TGTGCCAGCAGTTACCAGACTAGCGGGGGTGGGGAGCAGTACTTC.

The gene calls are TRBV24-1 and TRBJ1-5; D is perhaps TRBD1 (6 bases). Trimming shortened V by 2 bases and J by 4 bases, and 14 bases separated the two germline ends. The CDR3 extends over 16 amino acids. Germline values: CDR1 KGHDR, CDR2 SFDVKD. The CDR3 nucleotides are TGTGCCACCAGTGATTCCGGACGGACAGATAATCAGCCCCAGCATTTT. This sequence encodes CATSDSGRTDNQPQHF.

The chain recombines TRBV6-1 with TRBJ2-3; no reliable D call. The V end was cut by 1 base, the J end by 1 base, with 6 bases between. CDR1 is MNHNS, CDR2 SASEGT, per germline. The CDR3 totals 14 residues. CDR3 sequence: CASSEGAGTDTQYF. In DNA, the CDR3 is TGTGCCAGCAGTGAAGGGGCAGGCACAGATACGCAGTATTTT.

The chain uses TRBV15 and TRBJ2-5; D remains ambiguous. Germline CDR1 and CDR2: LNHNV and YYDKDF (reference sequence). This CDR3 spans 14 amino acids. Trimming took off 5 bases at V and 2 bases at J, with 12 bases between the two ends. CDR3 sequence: CATSSRLEQETQYF. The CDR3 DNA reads TGTGCCACCAGCTCTCGACTGGAACAAGAGACCCAGTACTTC.

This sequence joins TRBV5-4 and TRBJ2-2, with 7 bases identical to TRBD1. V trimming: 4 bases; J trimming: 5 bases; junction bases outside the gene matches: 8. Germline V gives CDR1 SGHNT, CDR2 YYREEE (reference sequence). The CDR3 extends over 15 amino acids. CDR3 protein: CASSPTGARTGELFF. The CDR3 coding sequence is TGTGCCAGCAGCCCAACAGGGGCCAGGACCGGGGAGCTGTTTTTT.

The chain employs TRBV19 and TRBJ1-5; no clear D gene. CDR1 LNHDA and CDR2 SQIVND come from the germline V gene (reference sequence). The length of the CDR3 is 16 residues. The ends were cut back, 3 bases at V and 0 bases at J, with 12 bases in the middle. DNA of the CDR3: TGTGCCAGTAGTATCCGCGGGCCTTATAGCAATCAGCCCCAGCATTTT. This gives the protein CASSIRGPYSNQPQHF.